The 23 T cell receptor beta chains reported below all come from one sample, sequenced in a study of blood T cell repertoires in COVID-19. Measured with immunoSEQ multiplex PCR; TCRdb has only the in-frame clones, and not every one. The data show 50,000 or so clones, approximately 91% seen once. Sequenced input: peripheral blood. These receptors all come from a human donor in a cohort sampled during active COVID-19.

This clone appeared a single time. V is TRBV30 and J is TRBJ1-1, with D unclear. Per the germline V gene, CDR1 is GTSNPN and CDR2 is SVGIG (reference sequence). The CDR3 covers 14 residues. V dropped 0 bases and J dropped 1 base, with 9 bases sitting between them. The CDR3 protein is CAWSVRIENTEAFF. Written as DNA, the CDR3 is TGTGCCTGGAGTGTAAGAATAGAGAACACTGAAGCTTTCTTT. The full variable domain, completed using reference TRBV30 and TRBJ1-1, is SQTIHQWPATLVQPVGSPLSLECTVEGTSNPNLYWYRQAAGRGLQLLFYSVGIGQISSEVPQNLSASRPQDRQFILSSKKLLLSDSGFYLCAWSVRIENTEAFFGQGTRLTVV.

V usage is TRBV2 and J usage is TRBJ2-1, with D unresolved. The CDR3 length is 13 residues. CDR1 is SNHLY, CDR2 FYNNEI, per germline. V was pared by 5 bases and J by 5 bases, with 10 bases between. The CDR3 sequence: CASSHNQDNEQFF. CDR3 coding DNA: TGTGCCAGCAGTCACAACCAGGACAATGAGCAGTTCTTC.

The J gene is TRBJ1-3, the V gene TRBV7-9; possibly TRBD1 for D (5 bases). The CDR3 has 15 residues. Trimming took 4 bases from V and 4 from J, leaving 14 bases between them. The germline gives CDR1 SEHNR, CDR2 FQNEAQ (reference sequence). DNA for the CDR3: TGTGCCAGCAGCTCCTCCGATGGGGGGGGAAACACCATATATTTT. Its translation is CASSSSDGGGNTIYF.

The chain links TRBV2 to TRBJ1-5, with D unresolved. Germline-derived CDR1 and CDR2 are SNHLY and FYNNEI. The CDR3 sequence is 16 residues long. V was pared by 6 bases and J by 1 base, with 16 bases between. CDR3 amino acids: CASSPRRQASNQPQHF. CDR3 bases: TGTGCCAGCAGCCCAAGACGGCAAGCGAGCAATCAGCCCCAGCATTTT.

The genes are TRBV5-1 and TRBJ2-1; the match to TRBD1 covers 10 bases. V lost 5 bases to trimming and J lost 0 bases; unmatched junction nucleotides: 11. CDR1 SGHRS and CDR2 YFSETQ come from the germline V gene. The CDR3 has 18 residues. In nucleotides, the CDR3 is TGCGCCAGCAGTTTCGACAGGGGGCGGCTCCTCTCCTACAATGAGCAGTTCTTC. It encodes CASSFDRGRLLSYNEQFF.

V gene TRBV11-3 combines with J gene TRBJ2-5, with a weak D call TRBD2 (5 bases). V dropped 1 base and J dropped 4 bases, with 16 bases sitting between them. CDR3 length: 16 amino acids. Per germline, CDR1 SGHNT and CDR2 YENEEA. This CDR3 is CASSLGVTTSSETQYF. The DNA of the CDR3 is TGTGCCAGCAGCTTAGGGGTGACTACCTCCTCAGAGACCCAGTACTTC.

To note about this clone: The sample contains more than one DNA sequence encoding this CDR3. V and J are TRBV10-3 and TRBJ2-5, with D maybe TRBD2 (6 bases). There are 12 residues in the CDR3. The V gene's germline CDR1 is ENHRY and CDR2 SYGVKD. Trimming pared 2 bases from V and 5 bases from J, leaving 6 bases between. The CDR3 sequence is CAISERGETQYF. As DNA, the CDR3 is TGTGCCATCAGTGAGCGGGGGGAGACCCAGTACTTC.

The chain couples TRBV9 to TRBJ1-2; perhaps TRBD1 as D (5 bases). Trimming stripped 5 bases from V and 7 bases from J, with 12 bases between. The CDR3 length is 12 residues. Per the germline V gene, CDR1 is SGDLS and CDR2 is YYNGEE. This chain's CDR3 is CASSSGYGGYTF. The CDR3, as DNA: TGTGCCAGCAGTTCAGGGTATGGTGGCTACACCTTC.

The genes are TRBV27 and TRBJ1-2; tentatively, D is TRBD1 (6 bases). Germline V CDR1 and CDR2: MNHEY, SMNVEV (reference sequence). V shed 6 bases and J shed 8 bases, with 13 bases lying between them. The CDR3 sequence is 12 residues long. Written as DNA, the CDR3 is TGTGCCAGCAGCCCAACAGGGACCGGCTACACCTTC. Its translation: CASSPTGTGYTF.

The V call is TRBV27, the J call TRBJ1-6; 10 bases are shared with TRBD1. CDR1 is MNHEY, CDR2 SMNVEV, per germline (reference sequence). CDR3 length: 18 residues. V lost 4 bases, J lost 3 bases, and 9 bases stayed unmatched. The CDR3 DNA reads TGTGCCAGCAGTTCCCGACAGGGGGCTACCCTCTATAATTCACCCCTCCACTTT. It encodes CASSSRQGATLYNSPLHF.

The chain uses TRBV5-1 and TRBJ2-5, with a weak D call TRBD2 (6 bases). The germline V gene has CDR1 SGHRS and CDR2 YFSETQ. The length of the CDR3 is 14 residues. V lost 4 bases to trimming and J lost 1 base, with 11 bases between them. The CDR3 here is CASSPGLSQETQYF. Here the CDR3 DNA reads TGCGCCAGCAGCCCGGGACTCTCCCAAGAGACCCAGTACTTC.

V gene TRBV6-6 combines with J gene TRBJ2-7; TRBD1 matches at 9 bases. Germline lookup yields CDR1 MNHNY and CDR2 SVGAGI (reference sequence). The CDR3 totals 16 residues. With 4 bases clipped from V and 3 bases from J, the junction kept 10 bases outside the gene matches. The CDR3 is CASSLLLGTGNYEQYV. The CDR3 nucleotides are TGTGCCAGCAGTTTACTCCTCGGGACAGGGAACTACGAGCAGTACGTC.

Only one count was recorded for this clone. The chain has TRBV19 and TRBJ2-3; TRBD2 aligns across 11 bases. The CDR3 loop spans 16 amino acids. With V trimmed by 5 bases and J by 1 base, 5 bases remained unmatched. The V gene's germline CDR1 is LNHDA and CDR2 SQIVND (reference sequence). DNA of the CDR3: TGTGCCAGTAGTTTAGCGGGAGGGCCTGGCACAGATACGCAGTATTTT. This encodes CASSLAGGPGTDTQYF.

The chain combines TRBV5-1 with TRBJ1-6; 8 bases fit TRBD1. This CDR3 comprises 14 residues. Germline trimming cut 3 bases from V and 8 bases from J; bases unmatched to any gene: 4. The germline CDR1 and CDR2 sequences are SGHRS and YFSETQ. As DNA, the CDR3 is TGCGCCAGCAGCTGGACAGGGAGTGATTCACCCCTCCACTTT. Protein sequence: CASSWTGSDSPLHF.

V is TRBV5-1 and J is TRBJ2-6; D not resolved. The V end was cut by 2 bases, the J end by 4 bases, with 13 bases between. The CDR3 has 16 amino acids. The V gene's germline CDR1 is SGHRS and CDR2 YFSETQ. In DNA form, the CDR3 reads TGCGCCAGCAGCTTTGGAGTCGGAGCCGGGGCCAACGTCCTGACTTTC. The encoded protein is CASSFGVGAGANVLTF.

The chain couples TRBV6-2 or TRBV6-3 to TRBJ1-2; 8 bases are a match to TRBD1. The CDR3 contains 13 residues. Trimming removed 4 bases from V and 7 bases from J; junction bases left unmatched: 5. CDR1 is MNHEY and CDR2 is SVGEGT in the germline V gene. CDR3 DNA sequence: TGTGCCAGCAGTTGGGATCAGGGGGCTGGCTACACCTTC. Its protein is CASSWDQGAGYTF.

The rearrangement links TRBV28 to TRBJ2-4, with TRBD2 matching over 11 bases. The CDR3 runs 15 residues. From germline, CDR1 is MDHEN and CDR2 SYDVKM. J gave up 9 bases and V 6 bases, and 10 bases lay outside the gene matches. Here the CDR3 DNA reads TGTGCCAGCAGCTCACTAGCGGGGGAGGGTGGCATTCAGTACTTC. This encodes CASSSLAGEGGIQYF. Based on the CDR3 plus reference TRBV28 and TRBJ2-4, the full variable domain is DVKVTQSSRYLVKRTGEKVFLECVQDMDHENMFWYRQDPGLGLRLIYFSYDVKMKEKGDIPEGYSVSREKKERFSLILESASTNQTSMYLCASSSLAGEGGIQYFGAGTRLSVL.

The sample holds a few counts of this clone. The chain combines TRBV11-3 with TRBJ2-7, with a tentative D call TRBD2 (6 bases). This CDR3 is built from 16 residues. Trimming cost V 5 bases and J 2 bases, with 19 bases left between them. CDR1 SGHNT and CDR2 YENEEA come from the germline V gene. The CDR3, as DNA: TGTGCCAGCAGCCCGAAGTCCCGGGACTTCCCCTACGAGCAGTACGTC. Residues: CASSPKSRDFPYEQYV.

The CDR3, as DNA: TGTGCCAGCAGCGACCGGACAGGGAAAAATTCACCCCTCCACTTT. Translation: CASSDRTGKNSPLHF. The chain is built from TRBV28 and TRBJ1-6; 8 bases match TRBD1. Germline V gives CDR1 MDHEN, CDR2 SYDVKM. The CDR3 covers 15 residues. V shed 6 bases and J 7 bases; nucleotides not matched to a gene: 8.

CDR3: CASSYTSRDTQYF. In DNA, the CDR3 is TGTGCCAGCAGTTACACATCCCGAGATACGCAGTATTTT. The chain recombines TRBV6-6 with TRBJ2-3; D gene ambiguous. Germline V lookup: CDR1 MNHNY, CDR2 SVGAGI (reference sequence). CDR3 length: 13 amino acids. Trimming cost V 2 bases and J 5 bases, with 8 bases left between them.

The genes are TRBV6-5 and TRBJ2-1; 14 bases line up with TRBD2. V gave up 2 bases and J gave up 8 bases; unmatched junction bases: 2. Looked up from germline, CDR1 is MNHEY and CDR2 is SVGAGI. The CDR3 is made up of 15 amino acids. CDR3 bases: TGTGCCAGCAGTTACGGGACTAGCGGGAGCTATGAGCAGTTCTTC. Translating gives CASSYGTSGSYEQFF.

This clone was seen more than once but under ten times. This chain links TRBV18 with TRBJ2-5; 15 positions match TRBD2. The CDR3 is 18 amino acids. Germline V lookup: CDR1 KGHSH, CDR2 LQKENI. J was trimmed by 1 base and V by 5 bases; bases with no gene match: 8. The CDR3 DNA follows: TGTGCCAGCTCATTATCCGGGACTAGCGGGGGGATCCAAGAGACCCAGTACTTC. It encodes CASSLSGTSGGIQETQYF.

This clone was counted a few times. This rearrangement joins TRBV5-8 to TRBJ2-1; D ambiguous. Looked up from germline, CDR1 is SGHTS and CDR2 is YDEGEE. The CDR3 consists of 15 residues. The germline V and J ends were trimmed by 0 bases and 4 bases, with 11 bases remaining between them. CDR3: CASSLVLHTYNEQFF. The CDR3 coding sequence is TGTGCCAGCAGCTTGGTACTGCATACTTACAATGAGCAGTTCTTC.